A selection of T cell receptor beta chains follows, all from one sample in a study of blood T cell repertoires in COVID-19. Sequencing used immunoSEQ multiplex PCR; TCRdb keeps in-frame clones, though not all of them. The sample yields some 520,000 clones, about 91% seen once. The sample was peripheral blood. The origin of the receptors is a man younger than 35 with COVID-19, enrolled during active disease. CDR3s include the opening cysteine and the closing phenylalanine or tryptophan. D genes are given only for firm matches. Clone size, where shown, is once, few, many, or a class for clones that have expanded.

TRBD2	-	TRBJ2-2	TRBV7-3	CASSSTSAGAWTGELFF	TGTGCCAGCAGCTCGACCTCGGCGGGAGCATGGACCGGGGAGCTGTTTTTT
TRBD2	-	TRBJ2-5	TRBV6-5	CASRKLAEETQYF	TGTGCCAGCAGGAAACTAGCGGAAGAGACCCAGTACTTC
-	-	TRBJ2-3	TRBV7-8	CASSPGAASTDTQYF	TGTGCCAGCAGCCCGGGAGCGGCTAGCACAGATACGCAGTATTTT
TRBD2	-	TRBJ2-2	TRBV7-3	CASSLYGLAGGPTGELFF	TGTGCCAGCAGCCTCTACGGACTAGCGGGAGGTCCGACCGGGGAGCTGTTTTTT
-	few	TRBJ2-3	TRBV28	CASSLGGDTQYF	TGTGCCAGCAGTTTAGGCGGAGATACGCAGTATTTT
TRBD2	-	TRBJ2-2	TRBV11-2	CASSPGTTLNTGELFF	TGTGCCAGCAGCCCGGGGACTACATTGAACACCGGGGAGCTGTTTTTT
TRBD1	-	TRBJ2-7	TRBV18	CASSQGAYNEQYF	TGTGCCAGCTCACAGGGGGCGTATAACGAGCAGTACTTC
TRBD1	few	TRBJ1-6	TRBV2	CASRLTGGADSPLHF	TGTGCCAGCAGACTTACAGGGGGCGCGGATTCACCCCTCCACTTT
TRBD1	once	TRBJ2-1	TRBV7-9	CASSLRQGAFEQFF	TGTGCCAGCAGCTTGAGACAGGGGGCCTTTGAGCAGTTCTTC
-	-	TRBJ1-2	TRBV5-1	CASSLEGSGYTF	TGCGCCAGCAGCTTGGAGGGGTCGGGCTACACCTTC
TRBD2	-	TRBJ2-5	TRBV11-2	CASRVAGGETQYF	TGTGCCAGCAGGGTAGCGGGAGGAGAGACCCAGTACTTC
-	few	TRBJ1-6	TRBV5-1	CASSLGGRGPNSPLHF	TGCGCCAGCAGCTTGGGCGGCAGGGGCCCGAATTCACCCCTCCACTTT
TRBD1	-	TRBJ2-7	TRBV9	CASSASTGGSYEQYF	TGTGCCAGCAGCGCCTCGACAGGGGGCTCCTACGAGCAGTACTTC
TRBD2	-	TRBJ2-2	TRBV7-7	CASSLLAGGPSNTGELFF	TGTGCCAGCAGCTTACTAGCGGGGGGGCCGTCGAACACCGGGGAGCTGTTTTTT
TRBD2	-	TRBJ2-5	TRBV2	CASSNPSGGSQETQYF	TGTGCCAGCAGTAACCCTAGCGGGGGGTCCCAAGAGACCCAGTACTTC
-	-	TRBJ2-1	TRBV11-2	CASSTHSGVNEQFF	TGTGCCAGCAGCACCCACTCCGGGGTCAATGAGCAGTTCTTC
-	-	TRBJ2-2	TRBV21-1	CASSKRRGLVTGELFF	TGTGCCAGCAGCAAACGTAGGGGGCTCGTCACCGGGGAGCTGTTTTTT
-	-	TRBJ2-5	TRBV12-3/TRBV12-4	CASSSRQKETQYF	TGTGCCAGCAGTTCGAGACAGAAAGAGACCCAGTACTTC